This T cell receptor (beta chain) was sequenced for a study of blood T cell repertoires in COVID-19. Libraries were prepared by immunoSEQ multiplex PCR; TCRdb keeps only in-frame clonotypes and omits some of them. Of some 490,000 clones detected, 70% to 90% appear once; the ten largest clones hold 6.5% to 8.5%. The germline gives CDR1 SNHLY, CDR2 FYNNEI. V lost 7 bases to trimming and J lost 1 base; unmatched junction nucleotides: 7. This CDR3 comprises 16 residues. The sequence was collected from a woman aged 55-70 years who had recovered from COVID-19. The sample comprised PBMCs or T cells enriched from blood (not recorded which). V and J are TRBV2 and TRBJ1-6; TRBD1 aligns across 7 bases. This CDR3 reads CASKGAGGSYNSPLHF. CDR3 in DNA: TGTGCCAGCAAAGGGGCAGGGGGGTCCTATAATTCACCCCTCCACTTT. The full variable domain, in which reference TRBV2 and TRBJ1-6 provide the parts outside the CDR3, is EPEVTQTPSHQVTQMGQEVILRCVPISNHLYFYWYRQILGQKVEFLVSFYNNEISEKSEIFDDQFSVERPDGSNFTLKIRSTKLEDSAMYFCASKGAGGSYNSPLHFGNGTRLTVT.